Below, one T cell receptor beta chain is given with its context. The sample belongs to a study of control samples from healthy donors and cancer patients. Repertoires were generated with immunoSEQ multiplex PCR, while TCRdb's copy carries only in-frame clones and drops some. The profile covers 120,000 to 150,000 clones, with less than 90% appearing a single time and roughly 8.7% taken by the ten largest. This receptor was obtained from a woman aged 25 to 39 in good health. Specimen: blood.

CDR3 nucleotide sequence: TGCGCCAGCAGTGAGGGGGGATCCGCCTACGAGCAGTACTTC. This codes for CASSEGGSAYEQYF. The genes are TRBV10-1 and TRBJ2-7; D tentatively reads TRBD1 or TRBD2 (5 bases each). The CDR3 has 14 residues. Trimming left V 2 bases short and J 2 bases short, with 10 bases between. Germline loops: CDR1 WNHNN, CDR2 SYGVQD (reference sequence).